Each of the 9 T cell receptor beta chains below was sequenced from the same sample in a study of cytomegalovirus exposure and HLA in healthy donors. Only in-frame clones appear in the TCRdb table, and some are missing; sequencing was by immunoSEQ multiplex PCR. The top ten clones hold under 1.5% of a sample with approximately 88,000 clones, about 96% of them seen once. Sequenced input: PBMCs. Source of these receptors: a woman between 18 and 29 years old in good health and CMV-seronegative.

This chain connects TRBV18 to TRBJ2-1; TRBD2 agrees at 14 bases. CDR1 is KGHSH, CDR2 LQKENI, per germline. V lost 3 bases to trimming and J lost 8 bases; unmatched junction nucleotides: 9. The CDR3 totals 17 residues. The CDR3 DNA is TGTGCCAGCTCACCCCGACTAGCGGGAGGGCCGGGCTATGAGCAGTTCTTC. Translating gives CASSPRLAGGPGYEQFF. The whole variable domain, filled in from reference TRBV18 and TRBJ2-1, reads NAGVMQNPRHLVRRRGQEARLRCSPMKGHSHVYWYRQLPEEGLKFMVYLQKENIIDESGMPKERFSAEFPKEGPSILRIQQVVRGDSAAYFCASSPRLAGGPGYEQFFGPGTRLTVL.

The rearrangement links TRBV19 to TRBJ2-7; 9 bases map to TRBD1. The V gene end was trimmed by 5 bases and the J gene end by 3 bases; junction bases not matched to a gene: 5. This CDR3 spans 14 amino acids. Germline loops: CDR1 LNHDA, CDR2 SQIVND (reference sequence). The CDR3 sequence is CASSPGTGYYEQYF. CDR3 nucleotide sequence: TGTGCCAGTAGTCCCGGGACAGGGTACTACGAGCAGTACTTC.

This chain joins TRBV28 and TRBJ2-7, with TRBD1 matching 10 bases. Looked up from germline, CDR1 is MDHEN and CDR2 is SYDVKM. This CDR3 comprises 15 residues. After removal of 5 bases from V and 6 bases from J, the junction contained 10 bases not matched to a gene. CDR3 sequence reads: CASSPAGTGALEQYF. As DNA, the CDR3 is TGTGCCAGCAGTCCAGCCGGGACAGGGGCCCTCGAGCAGTACTTC. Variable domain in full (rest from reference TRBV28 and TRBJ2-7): DVKVTQSSRYLVKRTGEKVFLECVQDMDHENMFWYRQDPGLGLRLIYFSYDVKMKEKGDIPEGYSVSREKKERFSLILESASTNQTSMYLCASSPAGTGALEQYFGPGTRLTVT.

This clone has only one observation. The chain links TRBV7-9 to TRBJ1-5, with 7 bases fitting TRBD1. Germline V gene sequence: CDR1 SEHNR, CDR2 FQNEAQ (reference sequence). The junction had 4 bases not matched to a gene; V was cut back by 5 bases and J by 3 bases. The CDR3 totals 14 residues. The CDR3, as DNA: TGTGCCAGCAGCCCGGACAGGACCAATCAGCCCCAGCATTTT. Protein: CASSPDRTNQPQHF.

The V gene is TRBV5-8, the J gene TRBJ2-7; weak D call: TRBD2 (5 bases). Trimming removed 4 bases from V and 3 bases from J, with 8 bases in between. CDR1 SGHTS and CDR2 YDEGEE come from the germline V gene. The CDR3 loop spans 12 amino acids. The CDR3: CASSRTSYEQYF. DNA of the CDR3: TGTGCCAGCAGCCGTACTAGCTACGAGCAGTACTTC.

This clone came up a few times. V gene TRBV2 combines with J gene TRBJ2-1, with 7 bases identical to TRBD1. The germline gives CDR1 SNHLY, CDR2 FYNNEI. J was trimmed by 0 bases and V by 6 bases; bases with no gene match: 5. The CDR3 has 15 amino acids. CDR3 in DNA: TGTGCCAGCAGCGAGACAGGGAGCTCCTACAATGAGCAGTTCTTC. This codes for CASSETGSSYNEQFF.

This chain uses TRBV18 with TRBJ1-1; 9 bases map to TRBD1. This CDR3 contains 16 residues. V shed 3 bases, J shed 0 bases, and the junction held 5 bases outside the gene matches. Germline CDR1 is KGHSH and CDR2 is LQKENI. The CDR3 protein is CASSPYRGPMNTEAFF. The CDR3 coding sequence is TGTGCCAGCTCACCCTACAGGGGGCCCATGAACACTGAAGCTTTCTTT.

CDR3 sequence: CASSSYPLSTPNEAFF. In nucleotides, the CDR3 is TGCGCCAGCAGCTCCTACCCTCTAAGCACCCCCAATGAAGCTTTCTTT. The chain combines TRBV5-1 with TRBJ1-1; D is uncertain. CDR3 size: 16 residues. Per germline, CDR1 SGHRS and CDR2 YFSETQ. V was shortened by 3 bases and J by 7 bases, with 22 bases between the two germline ends.

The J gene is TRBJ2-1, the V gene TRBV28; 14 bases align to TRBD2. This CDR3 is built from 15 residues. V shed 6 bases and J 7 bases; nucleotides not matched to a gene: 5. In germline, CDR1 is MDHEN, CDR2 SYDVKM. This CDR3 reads CASSWGLAGVNEQFF. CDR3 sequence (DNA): TGTGCCAGCAGCTGGGGACTAGCGGGAGTAAATGAGCAGTTCTTC.